This T cell receptor (beta chain) was retrieved from a study of blood T cell repertoires in COVID-19. Study in general: The samples span acute and convalescent COVID-19 from the United States, Italy and Spain. From T cells, B-cell-depleted T cells, or PBMCs came the material, which was cDNA or gDNA.

The CDR3 sequence is 13 residues long. Germline CDR1 is ENHRY and CDR2 is SYGVKD. V was clipped by 10 bases and J by 2 bases; unmatched bases: 6. Original processing methods: Estimates of nucleated cell counts were drawn from the amplification of reference gene primers. Produced via immunoSEQ multiplex PCR; TCRdb's table is partial and in-frame only. The D gene and trimming were derived from the DNA, and the V and J assignments and clone size from that table. This table holds around 160,000 clones, about nine tenths found once. The chain is built from TRBV10-3 and TRBJ2-7; TRBD1 aligns across 9 bases. The receptor comes from a man older than 75 with acute or convalescent COVID-19. The sequenced sample consisted of peripheral blood. The CDR3: CATGTGSTYEQYF. DNA of the CDR3: TGTGCCACCGGGACAGGGAGTACCTACGAGCAGTACTTC.